This T cell receptor beta chain was obtained from a study of CXCR3-negative and CXCR3-positive naive CD8 T cells. Turning to this clonotype: Its antigen is not identified.

UMI-labeled TRB cDNA libraries were prepared by 5' RACE. One entry per CDR3 protein, without DNA, is what TCRdb gives after re-calling the 5' RACE reads. The sample has around 63,000 distinct CDR3 sequences, and its top ten clones hold about 0.8%. CD45RO-CCR7+CD27+CD95- defined naive CD8+ T cells. Findings of the study overall: Hydrophobicity of TRB CDR3s was greater in CXCR3-positive naive cells than in CXCR3-negative naive cells.

This CDR3 spans 14 amino acids. Sequencing was performed on naive CXCR3+ CD8+ T cells from blood. The subset: CD45RO-CCR7+CD27+CD95- naive CD8+ T cells expressing CXCR3 (TNR3+). The clonotype was recovered from a human donor in good health. Some clones in this sample may be carry-over from other donors' samples. The V and J genes are TRBV21-1 and TRBJ2-7; TCRdb calls TRBD1, which cannot be checked without DNA. TRBV21-1 is a recognized pseudogene. The CDR3 sequence is CASSPCGPEGEQYF.